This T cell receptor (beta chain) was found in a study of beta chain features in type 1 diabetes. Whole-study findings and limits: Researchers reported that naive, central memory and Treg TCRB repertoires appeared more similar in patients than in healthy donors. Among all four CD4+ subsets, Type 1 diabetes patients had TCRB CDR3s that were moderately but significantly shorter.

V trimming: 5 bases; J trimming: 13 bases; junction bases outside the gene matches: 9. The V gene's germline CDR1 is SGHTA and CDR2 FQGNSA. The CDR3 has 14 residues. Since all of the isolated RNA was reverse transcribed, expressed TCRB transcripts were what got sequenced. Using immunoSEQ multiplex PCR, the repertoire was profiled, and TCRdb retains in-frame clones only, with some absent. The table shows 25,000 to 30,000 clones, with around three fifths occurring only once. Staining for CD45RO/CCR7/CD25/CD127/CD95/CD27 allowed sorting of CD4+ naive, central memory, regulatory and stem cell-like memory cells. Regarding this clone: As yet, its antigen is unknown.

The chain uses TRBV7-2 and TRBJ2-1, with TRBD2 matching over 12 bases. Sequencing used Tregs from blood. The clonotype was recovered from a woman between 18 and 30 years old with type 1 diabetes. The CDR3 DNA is TGTGCCAGCAGCCCTCTGCTAGCGGGAGGGGTCCAGTTCTTC. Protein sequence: CASSPLLAGGVQFF.